This TCR beta chain appears in the sequencing data of a study of identifying expanded T cells in peripheral blood. Study results and limitations: Over about two and four weeks, about 15 and 19 clones changed, versus 1.2 between replicates. Roughly two-week clone count variance significantly increased as total template count grew.

Trimming removed 6 bases at V and 0 bases at J, with 12 bases between. The CDR3 contains 13 residues. The V gene's germline CDR1 is SQVTM and CDR2 ANQGSEA. Profiled with immunoSEQ multiplex PCR; TCRdb holds only in-frame clones, not every one. The sample yields 90,000 to 100,000 clones, about 90% seen once. During the collection period, no donor immune events like infections were recorded. Of note for this clone: The antigen remains undetermined.

This clonotype originated in a person between 18 and 69 years old in good health. This chain links TRBV29-1 with TRBJ2-7; tentative D call: TRBD2 (6 bases). The sequencing input was blood. The CDR3 here is CSVRAGYSYEQYF. The CDR3 DNA reads TGCAGCGTGCGAGCGGGCTACTCCTACGAGCAGTACTTC.